The rows below give T cell receptor beta chains drawn from one sample of a study of beta chain features in type 1 diabetes. Data came from immunoSEQ multiplex PCR; TCRdb stores just in-frame clones and leaves some out. Of under 550,000 clones in the sample, roughly an eighth were seen once. Material: naive CD4+ T cells from blood. These receptors were taken from a young woman in good health. Each CDR3 is given with its conserved first and last residue.

cdr3_length j_call v_call cdr3_aa
14 TRBJ2-3 TRBV9 CASSVAGVADTQYF
14 TRBJ2-1 TRBV6-1 CASTNRGAYNEQFF
15 TRBJ2-1 TRBV30 CAWTRGLAENNEQFF
13 TRBJ1-5 TRBV4-1 CASSQWGNQPQHF
17 TRBJ2-4 TRBV5-4 CASSLTGGRIAKNIQYF
17 TRBJ2-7 TRBV29-1 CSVIHRDSRNLRYEQYF
15 TRBJ1-6 TRBV16 CASSQISARDSPLHF
14 TRBJ2-3 TRBV4-2 CASSQTQRTDTQYF
14 TRBJ2-7 TRBV7-6 CASSFTSNSYEQYF
14 TRBJ2-7 TRBV7-2 CASSFGDRVYEQYF
18 TRBJ2-7 TRBV4-3 CASSQQSNLAGNTYEQYF
11 TRBJ1-2 TRBV30 CAWSAPRGYTF
10 TRBJ2-2 TRBV7-9 CASSLGQLFF
15 TRBJ2-1 TRBV7-2 CASSPWTGTYNEQFF
11 TRBJ2-5 TRBV20-1 CSAPRRETQYF
14 TRBJ2-5 TRBV4-3 CASSQRDRRQTQYF
14 TRBJ1-2 TRBV7-9 CASSPNEGVYGYTF
12 TRBJ2-7 TRBV29-1 CSGGSKTYEQYF
16 TRBJ2-1 TRBV7-9 CASSLLKGPRVNEQFF
13 TRBJ2-7 TRBV30 CAWSRDYRGEQYF
15 TRBJ2-3 TRBV7-3 CASSLSGGFTDTQYF
16 TRBJ2-6 TRBV19 CASSIGLKTGANVLTF
12 TRBJ2-4 TRBV29-1 CSVELGSDIQYF
16 TRBJ2-2 TRBV4-3 CASSQPRDTKTGELFF
15 TRBJ2-4 TRBV4-2 CASSQDPVEGNIQYF
13 TRBJ1-2 TRBV5-1 CASSLAGTNGYTF
14 TRBJ1-6 TRBV7-2 CASSLGSASSPLHF
14 TRBJ1-5 TRBV6-5 CASSYYGLNQPQHF
14 TRBJ2-2 TRBV4-1 CASSRAGFTGELFF
12 TRBJ2-2 TRBV2 CASSKNTGELFF
15 TRBJ2-7 TRBV25-1 CASIPKSGRPYEQYF
12 TRBJ2-7 TRBV7-9 CASSIGDYEQYF
14 TRBJ2-3 TRBV30 CAWTQGRSTDTQYF
14 TRBJ2-1 TRBV9 CASSVYSTYNEQFF
16 TRBJ2-3 TRBV6-6 CASSYATNRGTDTQYF
15 TRBJ2-7 TRBV15 CATSRGGGGSYEQYF
14 TRBJ2-1 TRBV15 CATSTGVSYNEQFF
16 TRBJ1-2 TRBV12-2 CASRLARTGANYGYTF
12 TRBJ1-2 TRBV25-1 CASKGLNYGYTF
15 TRBJ2-3 TRBV7-7 CASSLTGIGTDTQYF
20 TRBJ2-3 TRBV4-2 CASSRQGPGDGRTFTDTQYF
13 TRBJ2-5 TRBV7-2 CASSFVTQETQYF
14 TRBJ1-4 TRBV7-9 CASSNRQGGEKLFF
15 TRBJ2-1 TRBV5-1 CASSVTSGIDNEQFF
14 TRBJ2-7 TRBV15 CATSRGGGTYEQYF
16 TRBJ2-1 TRBV29-1 CSVYLGGQRGSNEQFF
16 TRBJ2-5 TRBV6-5 CASSYSLAGIAETQYF
13 TRBJ2-7 TRBV7-3 CASSLSPGYEQYF
11 TRBJ2-5 TRBV7-9 CASSVQETQYF
11 TRBJ2-1 TRBV5-1 CASRQYNEQFF
16 TRBJ1-4 TRBV7-8 CASSLALRAFNEKLFF
14 TRBJ1-5 TRBV5-8 CASSLRQGSQPQHF
11 TRBJ1-5 TRBV20-1 CSASSNQPQHF
12 TRBJ1-1 TRBV27 CASSWGRGEAFF